This TCR beta chain was sequenced in a study of response to subunit inactivated influenza vaccine. Whole-study findings and limits: There was a suggestion from the authors that each seasonal influenza vaccination recruits few new T cells.

This clonotype has a handful of counts. Its antigen remains unidentified. This CDR3 is built from 14 residues. Trimming pared 0 bases from V and 2 bases from J, leaving 8 bases between. Per the germline V gene, CDR1 is SEHNR and CDR2 is FQNEAQ (reference sequence). TCRdb ran MiXCR on the RT-PCR reads and lists one entry per CDR3 protein. The sample includes about 650,000 distinct CDR3 sequences, around 15% of them seen just once. Source: PBMCs from blood, taken around two weeks before vaccination. This sequence originates from a man aged 45-65 years who received an inactivated influenza vaccine. The chain couples TRBV7-9 to TRBJ2-7, with D possibly being TRBD1 (5 bases). CDR3 coding DNA: TGTGCCAGCAGCTTAGCGACAGTCCCCTACGAGCAGTACTTC. Translated: CASSLATVPYEQYF.